This T cell receptor (beta chain) was found in a study of regulatory T cells in long-lasting Graves disease. This clonotype was counted at least ten times. Construction of TCR beta libraries relied on iRepertoire HTBI primers and on Arm-PCR targeting CDR3 regions. TCRdb passed the multiplex PCR reads through MiXCR, listing each CDR3 protein once. The sample contains roughly 450,000 distinct CDR3 sequences, around 21% of which appear only once. The time point is: persistent/refractory GD, antithyroid drugs over 5 years with positive TRAb. Researchers made the TCR library from RNA that was extracted from PBMCs. With 5 bases removed from V and 5 bases from J, the gap between germline ends came to 16 bases. The CDR3 length is 14 residues. The germline CDR1 and CDR2 sequences are MDHEN and SYDVKM.

This sample comprised peripheral blood mononuclear cells (PBMCs), obtained when the disease was refractory, from a patient treated with antithyroid drugs. The TCR comes from a female donor with Graves disease. V is TRBV28 and J is TRBJ2-7; no clear D gene. The CDR3 loop is CASSPSYKSDEQYF. The DNA for the CDR3 is TGTGCCAGCAGTCCGTCCTATAAGTCTGACGAGCAGTACTTC.